One T cell receptor (beta chain) is described in this entry. Its antigen is currently unknown. This sample is drawn from a study of cytomegalovirus exposure and HLA in healthy donors. General study results and limits: TRBV6-2, TRBV6-3 and some other V segments were unresolvable in 87-base-pair reads. Later, an analysis found that common viral pathogens appeared to be linked with several of the most significant clusters. The study put under 200 TCR beta chains on its list as cytomegalovirus-associated.

With 60 Vbeta and 13 Jbeta primers, the PCR was carried out. Clones were sequenced by immunoSEQ multiplex PCR, and TCRdb holds only the in-frame ones, with some missing. Its clone listing holds tens of thousands of clones. In germline, CDR1 is SGHRS, CDR2 YFSETQ. The CDR3 totals 14 residues. The junction had 4 bases not matched to a gene; V was cut back by 2 bases and J by 7 bases. The rearrangement links TRBV5-1 to TRBJ2-3; 10 positions match TRBD2. Material for sequencing was PBMCs. The clonotype originates from a woman aged 40 to 50 in good health and CMV-seropositive. The CDR3 coding sequence is TGCGCCAGCAGCTTTCTAGCGGGGGATAATACGCAGTATTTT. It specifies CASSFLAGDNTQYF. Looking up the rest from reference TRBV5-1 and TRBJ2-3 gives the full variable domain: KAGVTQTPRYLIKTRGQQVTLSCSPISGHRSVSWYQQTPGQGLQFLFEYFSETQRNKGNFPGRFSGRQFSNSRSEMNVSTLELGDSALYLCASSFLAGDNTQYFGPGTRLTVL.